This note documents a single TCR beta chain sequence. This clonotype has a count of ten or more. What antigen it recognizes has not been identified. No base quality information exists; no much larger clone differs at one position. CDR1 and CDR2, looked up from the germline V gene, are SQVTM and ANQGSEA. Trimming accounts for 2 bases at V and 7 bases at J, while the number of junction bases matched to no gene is 10. The CDR3 measures 15 amino acids from cysteine to phenylalanine. Solely the CDR3 DNA is kept, with 45 bases framed from the first base. This sample is part of a study of Graves' ophthalmopathy and Graves' hyperthyroidism (dated by TCRdb to 2016 to 2018). The study in broad terms: Hyperthyroidism was considered stable if no progression to ophthalmopathy occurred within 18 months of follow-up. The study used TCR beta repertoire signatures to distinguish Graves' ophthalmopathy from Graves' hyperthyroidism and to predict progression to ophthalmopathy. In total, around 130 blood samples were TCR-sequenced: approximately 42 ophthalmopathy, around 75 hyperthyroidism and about 17 hyperthyroidism-to-ophthalmopathy patients. To explore V-J signatures that distinguish ophthalmopathy from hyperthyroidism, a discovery set of 100 patients was enrolled, made up of 43 with ophthalmopathy and roughly 57 with stable hyperthyroidism. The independent validation cohort included 18 to 20 hyperthyroidism patients plus 17 patients who later progressed from hyperthyroidism to ophthalmopathy. In six hyperthyroidism patients, the T-cell repertoire of thyroid tissue was compared with the T-cell repertoire of blood. Following sample collection, hyperthyroidism patients were given methimazole at a starting dose of 30 mg daily, and ophthalmopathy patients were given high-dose intravenous methylprednisolone.

Hyperthyroidism patients were newly diagnosed, were aged 18 to 65 years, and had a disease duration under 2 months. Patients with other autoimmune diseases, uncontrolled infections, pregnancy or lactation were excluded from the study. Clinical symptoms, serum thyroxine, TRAb, thyroid ultrasound and orbital computed tomography formed the basis of the diagnosis. Total RNA was extracted using Trizol reagent, and RNA quality was checked on an Agilent 2100 Bioanalyzer. For repertoire sequencing, the TCR beta CDR3 regions were amplified from RNA transcripts. The first round of RT-PCR was done with HTBI primers and the Qiagen OneStep RT-PCR kit, and was followed by a second round of multiplex PCR, then size selection and purification. Sequencing of the libraries was carried out on an Illumina HiSeq2000 in paired-end mode with 100 bp reads. Per the original workflow: SOAPnuke was used to process the reads, throwing out any read that had adapters, had uncalled bases, had a mean Phred below 15, or lacked an exact constant-primer or identifier match. High-quality paired reads were merged with COPE v1.2.5. Unique nucleotide sequences were defined as clonotypes and aligned to IMGT TRB V, D and J references using MiTCR v1.1. Only V-J combinations with frequency above 0.0001 were analysed, covering around 99% of repertoires. For each V-J combination, a TCR clonal expansion and chaos score was defined as the ratio of F50 clonal expansion to chaos observed in the TCRdist matrix. Features were reduced by Welch's t-statistics and random forest to roughly 14 V-J combinations, which fed a naive Bayes classifier. The Morisita-Horn index was used to measure how similar the thyroid and blood repertoires were. The public reads were quality trimmed at Q25 with fastp and then assembled into clones with MiXCR by TCRdb, keeping productive beta chains. When rows share a CDR3 protein, they turn into one entry using the most common DNA and genes. The V and J calls were not made by the authors but by TCRdb's processing. Across this sample there are over a million distinct CDR3 sequences, with about two fifths seen only once. The ten largest account for around 10% of the sample.

General conclusions and limits of the study: In validation, the model predicted ophthalmopathy progression with 70.59% sensitivity and about 73% specificity; roughly 12 predicted patients were CT-confirmed with GO in a median of 6.5 months. In cross-validation, the 13-signature model distinguished ophthalmopathy from stable hyperthyroidism with 85% to 90% sensitivity and around 81% specificity, and in the test set the corresponding values were about 80% and 75%. Among expanded thyroid clonotypes with frequency above 0.001, most also showed up in blood, which suggests that blood repertoires may reflect the thyroid immune response. No statistical method was used to predetermine the sample size, and group allocation was not hidden from the investigators.

Sequenced material: peripheral blood or thyroid tissue (not recorded which). This TCR was sampled from an adult man with Graves' hyperthyroidism. The sequence joins TRBV29-1 to TRBJ2-2; 7 junctional bases match TRBD2. CDR3 region: CSVEWAGGKSGELFF. Read as DNA, the sequence is TGCAGCGTTGAATGGGCCGGGGGGAAGAGCGGGGAGCTGTTTTTT.